This T cell receptor (beta chain) was captured in a study of blood T cells in healthy people across ages. Overall study results and limits: Strong correlation linked observed beta diversity and percent naive T cells. Long-lived donors exceeded aged donors in naive CD4+ cells and diversity. Diversity figures derived from one million T cells were judged to underestimate the true value.

Concerning this clonotype: Its specificity is not known.

Caucasian individuals from Russia who were healthy and aged roughly 6 to 95 acted as donors. Primed by a sample-barcoded 5' primer and a J-beta primer mix, a second PCR proceeded for about 6 to 11 cycles. TCRdb analysed the 5' RACE reads with MiXCR anew, one entry per CDR3 protein. The sample includes 1.5 million to 2 million distinct CDR3 sequences, roughly 49% seen only once; the top ten take more than 2%. Material: blood. This receptor was identified in a woman aged 40 to 50 in good health.

This CDR3 reads CASSAGQGQVGDTQYF. CDR3 DNA: TGTGCCAGCAGCGCTGGACAGGGTCAAGTTGGAGATACGCAGTATTTT. The chain has TRBV9 and TRBJ2-3; TRBD1 matches 8 bases. V trimming: 3 bases; J trimming: 5 bases; junction bases outside the gene matches: 11. CDR3 length equals 16 residues. Per germline, CDR1 SGDLS and CDR2 YYNGEE.